This T cell receptor beta chain stems from a study of blood T cell repertoires in COVID-19 (TCRdb year 2020). Context from the whole study: Samples covering the acute and convalescent phases of COVID-19 were provided by collaborators in the United States, Italy and Spain. The prospective study material was composed of cDNA or gDNA derived from T cells, B-cell-depleted T cells, or PBMCs. Deeply sampled blood TCRbeta repertoires from subjects exposed to, actively infected with, or recovered from COVID-19 were included in the dataset. The repertoires were made available in a free public database intended to serve as a resource for research on the immune response to SARS-CoV-2. The samples were drawn from the first 160 participants of the ongoing ImmuneRACE study and from some 1,300 subjects provided by 6 global collaborators. A de-identified subject ID, COVID-19 status, age in years and sex were almost always included in the sample metadata. Where available, HLA class I and class II types were obtained from metadata supplied by the sample provider rather than from assay-based typing. Overall results and qualifications from the work: How much clinical and demographic metadata was included differed by source and by participant, and the metadata was provided uncurated.

Looking up the germline V gene yields CDR1 MGHDK and CDR2 SYGVNS. Relative to germline, V is 7 bases shorter and J is 9 bases shorter, with 7 bases between their ends. The cysteine opens and the phenylalanine closes a CDR3 of 10 amino acids. Only the CDR3 DNA is retained, 30 bases long and in frame from the first base. As for this clone: Its antigen has not been determined. The input lacks base qualities; no much larger clone sits a single base away.

Participants in the prospective study were aged roughly 18 to 100 years, lived in approximately 26 United States geographic areas, and enrolled through a virtual design. In the prospective study, participants were assigned to cohorts based on the clinical history participants reported in a screening survey and a study questionnaire. Recovered participants in ImmuneRACE Cohort 3 were defined as having two consecutive negative NP/OP PCR tests, clearance from a healthcare professional, or resolution of symptoms. In the prospective study, whole blood, serum and a nasopharyngeal or oropharyngeal swab were collected from each participant by mobile phlebotomists. Additional blood draws and questionnaires over a roughly two-month period could optionally be provided by prospective study participants. Blood samples from the prospective study were shipped frozen or at room temperature prior to DNA extraction.

TCRbeta CDR3 regions were amplified from genomic DNA using the immunoSEQ Assay, a bias-controlled multiplex PCR. The source study handled its data this way. Nucleated cell counts per sample were estimated from amplification of reference gene primers within the assay. Sequence reads were collapsed and filtered to measure the absolute abundance of every unique TCRbeta CDR3 rearrangement. For each sample, productive Simpson clonality was calculated as the square root of Simpson's diversity index across productive rearrangements. This is the immuneACCESS table as TCRdb keeps it, with only in-frame sequences that have V and J called. A part of the clones is gone; compared with another copy, unresolved V genes explain less than half, and the rest is unexplained. V and J calls and clone size are given by that table; D and trimming were obtained from the DNA. Across this sample there are 250,000 to 350,000 clones, with roughly 90% seen only once. 2% to 3% of the sample is taken by the ten largest.

The sample consisted of PBMCs or T cells enriched from blood (not recorded which). The receptor chain draws on TRBV25-1 and TRBJ2-1; a tentative D match to TRBD2 spans 5 bases. The TCR sequence derives from a man aged 55 to 70 who had recovered from COVID-19. The CDR3 protein: CASKGAEQFF. The DNA sequence is TGTGCCAGCAAGGGAGCTGAGCAGTTCTTC.